A single sample is the source of the 22 T cell receptor beta chains below, sequenced in a study of radiation and T cells in renal cell carcinoma (dated by TCRdb to about 2020). Library preparation used the immunoSEQ multiplex PCR assay. In its TCRdb copy, this immuneACCESS table keeps in-frame sequences only and misses some clones. Where compared with another copy, unresolved V genes explain less than half of these, and the others have no known cause. For this sample the table gives fewer than 150,000 clones, of which around nine tenths were detected only once. The top ten clones comprise 5.8% of the sample. Reading the label with the study, this specimen's time point is: blood 2 weeks post-SBRT. The treatment or condition label on this specimen signifies: 15 Gy SBRT to primary tumor, nephrectomy 4 weeks later. Here the sequenced sample was blood, taken from a patient whose treatment included radiotherapy and nephrectomy. Receptors were obtained from a woman between 70 and 85 years old with renal cell carcinoma.

The chain recombines TRBV19 with TRBJ2-3, with unresolved D. Between the trimmed V and J ends, which lost 6 bases and 4 bases, there was a span of 11 bases. This CDR3 is built from 13 residues. CDR1 is LNHDA, CDR2 SQIVND, per germline (reference sequence). The CDR3 DNA sequence: TGTGCCAGTAGGTCGCGAGGATCAGATACGCAGTATTTT. Protein: CASRSRGSDTQYF. Variable domain in full (rest from reference TRBV19 and TRBJ2-3): DGGITQSPKYLFRKEGQNVTLSCEQNLNHDAMYWYRQDPGQGLRLIYYSQIVNDFQKGDIAEGYSVSREKKESFPLTVTSAQKNPTAFYLCASRSRGSDTQYFGPGTRLTVL.

The chain couples TRBV6-1 to TRBJ1-2; no clear D gene. V lost 3 bases, J lost 4 bases, and 6 bases lay in between. The CDR3 covers 12 residues. Per the germline V gene, CDR1 is MNHNS and CDR2 is SASEGT. The CDR3, as DNA: TGTGCCAGCAGTGAGAGGCGCTATGGCTACACCTTC. As protein: CASSERRYGYTF.

The J gene is TRBJ1-3, the V gene TRBV19; D is undetermined. From germline, CDR1 is LNHDA and CDR2 SQIVND (reference sequence). Trimming took off 6 bases at V and 1 base at J, with 7 bases between the two ends. This CDR3 comprises 13 residues. CDR3 DNA sequence: TGTGCCAGTAGCACCCTGTCTGGAAACACCATATATTTT. This codes for CASSTLSGNTIYF.

The chain uses TRBV7-2 and TRBJ1-2; 8 bases map to TRBD1. The CDR3 consists of 13 residues. Germline V gene lookup returns CDR1 SGHTA and CDR2 FQGNSA. Trimming at V came to 1 base and at J to 12 bases, leaving 7 bases not matched to a gene. CDR3 residues: CASSLESSGGHTF. In DNA form, the CDR3 reads TGTGCCAGCAGCTTAGAGTCTTCAGGGGGCCACACCTTC.

The chain combines TRBV2 with TRBJ1-5, with D perhaps TRBD1 (5 bases). The CDR3 totals 15 residues. Trimming removed 6 bases at V and 2 bases at J, with 14 bases between. Germline loops: CDR1 SNHLY, CDR2 FYNNEI. CDR3 region: CASSRGGGGNQPQHF. CDR3 in DNA: TGTGCCAGCAGCCGAGGAGGAGGGGGCAATCAGCCCCAGCATTTT.

The rearrangement joins TRBV28 to TRBJ1-1; D not resolved. The V end was cut by 0 bases, the J end by 0 bases, with 2 bases between. The germline V gene has CDR1 MDHEN and CDR2 SYDVKM. The CDR3 contains 13 residues. The CDR3: CASSLWLNTEAFF. DNA for the CDR3: TGTGCCAGCAGTTTATGGTTGAACACTGAAGCTTTCTTT.

V is TRBV9 and J is TRBJ2-1, with TRBD2 matching over 13 bases. Germline trimming cut 4 bases from V and 8 bases from J; bases unmatched to any gene: 9. The CDR3 has 16 amino acids. The germline CDR1 and CDR2 sequences are SGDLS and YYNGEE. For the CDR3, the DNA is TGTGCCAGCAGCTACCCCCGGACTAGCGGGGGCTATGAGCAGTTCTTC. Protein: CASSYPRTSGGYEQFF.

In its sample, this clone was seen a few times. This chain connects TRBV19 to TRBJ2-2; a possible D gene is TRBD1 (6 bases). CDR3 length: 16 residues. The germline gives CDR1 LNHDA, CDR2 SQIVND (reference sequence). Trimming took 6 bases from V and 5 from J, leaving 19 bases between them. CDR3 in DNA: TGTGCCAGTAGGGAGGCGGACTTGAGGGGGACCGGGGAGCTGTTTTTT. Residues: CASREADLRGTGELFF.

This clone came up once. This rearrangement joins TRBV28 to TRBJ2-4; 8 nucleotides line up with TRBD1. CDR3 length: 17 residues. J lost 4 bases, V lost 6 bases, and 14 bases had no gene match. Germline V CDR1 and CDR2: MDHEN, SYDVKM. In DNA form, the CDR3 reads TGTGCCAGCAGCCTATCTGGACAGGGAGAACGAAAAAACATTCAGTACTTC. Protein sequence: CASSLSGQGERKNIQYF.

V and J are TRBV7-9 and TRBJ2-5; 7 positions agree with TRBD2. The germline V gene has CDR1 SEHNR and CDR2 FQNEAQ (reference sequence). CDR3 size: 14 residues. V lost 4 bases, J lost 5 bases, and 7 bases stayed unmatched. CDR3 sequence: CASSSLARGETQYF. The CDR3 DNA is TGTGCCAGCAGCTCACTAGCGCGGGGGGAGACCCAGTACTTC.

This rearrangement joins TRBV5-4 to TRBJ1-2; TRBD1 matches 7 bases. Per germline, CDR1 SGHNT and CDR2 YYREEE (reference sequence). V was clipped by 3 bases and J by 4 bases; unmatched bases: 6. The CDR3 totals 14 residues. CDR3 loop: CASSSRQGLYGYTF. The CDR3 DNA follows: TGTGCCAGCAGCTCGAGACAGGGTCTCTATGGCTACACCTTC.

This clone was seen only a few times. The J gene is TRBJ1-1, the V gene TRBV6-5, with 10 bases matching TRBD1. Germline assignment: CDR1 MNHEY and CDR2 SVGAGI. The CDR3 covers 14 residues. With V trimmed by 4 bases and J by 11 bases, 10 bases remained unmatched. The CDR3, as DNA: TGTGCCAGCAGTTCCGGGACAGGGGTCGTGGAGGCTTTCTTT. Translation gives CASSSGTGVVEAFF.

The V gene is TRBV28, the J gene TRBJ1-5, with a tentative D call TRBD1 (5 bases). The CDR3 has 14 amino acids. CDR1 is MDHEN and CDR2 is SYDVKM in the germline V gene. Between the trimmed V and J ends, which lost 1 base and 5 bases, there was a span of 9 bases. This CDR3 is CASSLLQGDQPQHF. The DNA for the CDR3 is TGTGCCAGCAGTTTATTGCAGGGAGATCAGCCCCAGCATTTT.

The chain couples TRBV5-4 to TRBJ2-1; no clear D gene. This CDR3 has 14 amino acids. V lost 7 bases and J lost 3, with 14 bases in between. Germline V gives CDR1 SGHNT, CDR2 YYREEE (reference sequence). The CDR3 DNA reads TGTGCCAGCTCGAAGGCAGGAGTCTACAATGAGCAGTTCTTC. Translating gives CASSKAGVYNEQFF.

This clone was seen just once. The J gene is TRBJ2-3, the V gene TRBV7-2; no firm D call. Looked up from germline, CDR1 is SGHTA and CDR2 is FQGNSA. V was clipped by 6 bases and J by 4 bases, with 14 bases between them. This CDR3 has 14 residues. The CDR3 DNA sequence: TGTGCCAGCAGTCGGAGTCTGGGCCCAGATACGCAGTATTTT. Translating it yields CASSRSLGPDTQYF.

V and J are TRBV5-8 and TRBJ1-2; D is possibly TRBD1 (5 bases). Between the trimmed V and J ends, which lost 4 bases and 4 bases, there was a span of 14 bases. The CDR3 contains 14 residues. CDR1 is SGHTS, CDR2 YDEGEE, per germline. CDR3 sequence: CASSPPDKIYGYTF. The DNA of the CDR3 is TGTGCCAGCAGCCCGCCGGACAAAATCTATGGCTACACCTTC.

This sequence joins TRBV7-9 and TRBJ2-5; 14 bases fit TRBD2. The CDR3 consists of 17 residues. The ends lost 6 bases at V and 3 bases at J; junction bases unmatched: 9. The V gene's germline CDR1 is SEHNR and CDR2 FQNEAQ (reference sequence). In nucleotides, the CDR3 is TGTGCCAGCAGTGTACCGGGACTAGCGGGGGTTAAAGAGACCCAGTACTTC. Its protein is CASSVPGLAGVKETQYF. Using reference TRBV7-9 and TRBJ2-5 for the parts outside the CDR3, the full variable domain is DTGVSQNPRHKITKRGQNVTFRCDPISEHNRLYWYRQTLGQGPEFLTYFQNEAQLEKSRLLSDRFSAERPKGSFSTLEIQRTEQGDSAMYLCASSVPGLAGVKETQYFGPGTRLLVL.

The V call is TRBV9, the J call TRBJ1-6; unclear D gene. Germline CDR1 SGDLS, CDR2 YYNGEE. V lost 5 bases, J lost 6 bases, and 12 bases lay in between. CDR3 length: 14 residues. The CDR3 DNA reads TGTGCCAGCAGTGCAACGGATGGTAATTCACCCCTCCACTTT. Its protein is CASSATDGNSPLHF.

CDR3 loop: CASSYGIDNGPETQYF. The DNA for the CDR3 is TGTGCCAGCAGTTACGGGATTGATAATGGGCCAGAGACCCAGTACTTC. The gene calls are TRBV6-6 and TRBJ2-5; the D is unclear. This CDR3 spans 16 amino acids. Trimming cost V 2 bases and J 4 bases, with 17 bases left between them. Germline V gives CDR1 MNHNY, CDR2 SVGAGI (reference sequence).

With regard to this clone: The junction departs from the called germline gene at one end, perhaps through a read error. The V call is TRBV7-7, the J call TRBJ1-1; 7 nucleotides align to TRBD1. The germline gives CDR1 SSHAT, CDR2 FNYEAQ (reference sequence). The CDR3 covers 13 residues. The CDR3 sequence is CASSLDRASEAFF. DNA of the CDR3: TGTGCTAGCAGCTTAGACAGGGCGAGTGAAGCTTTCTTT.

The genes are TRBV11-3 and TRBJ1-3; no clear D gene. Deletions cut 6 bases from V and 1 base from J, with 7 bases between. The CDR3 sequence is 13 residues long. In germline, CDR1 is SGHNT, CDR2 YENEEA. CDR3 DNA sequence: TGTGCCAGCAGGGGTCTGTCTGGAAACACCATATATTTT. It translates to CASRGLSGNTIYF.

This chain links TRBV6-4 with TRBJ2-3, with a tentative D call TRBD2 (7 bases). The V end was cut by 6 bases, the J end by 1 base, with 14 bases between. This CDR3 spans 15 amino acids. The germline V gene encodes CDR1 MRHNA and CDR2 SNTAGT. The CDR3, as DNA: TGTGCCAGCAGCTACCGGGGGGCGGGCACAGATACGCAGTATTTT. It specifies CASSYRGAGTDTQYF.